This record covers a single T cell receptor (beta chain). The antigen remains unidentified. The data were taken from a study of blood T cells in healthy people across ages. General study results and limits: Diversity figures based on one million T cells were deemed too low. Roughly linear declines in TCR beta diversity per million T cells occurred with age.

The CDR3 consists of 14 residues. The junction had 12 bases not matched to a gene; V was cut back by 9 bases and J by 8 bases. Staff drew 9 to 10 milliliters of peripheral blood from each donor. It was with a sample-barcoded 5' primer and a J-beta primer mix that a second PCR of roughly 6 to 11 cycles was run. TCRdb called the 5' RACE reads again in MiXCR, with one record for every CDR3 protein. The repertoire holds hundreds of thousands of distinct CDR3 sequences, with 40% to 65% as singletons. V gene TRBV12-3 or TRBV12-4 combines with J gene TRBJ2-1, with 8 bases identical to TRBD2. This TCR was sampled from an elderly woman in good health. Sequences were obtained from blood. The DNA for the CDR3 is TGTGCCAGTTCCAGGGGCGGGGGGCCGGATGAGCAGTTCTTC. Translated: CASSRGGGPDEQFF.